Listed below are T cell receptor beta chains from one sample, sequenced in a study of T cell responses to AZD1222 COVID-19 vaccine. Produced via immunoSEQ multiplex PCR; TCRdb's table is partial and in-frame only. The sample has 210,000 or so clones, around 94% seen once. The specimen comprised peripheral blood, sampled 28 days after the second dose of the MenACWY control vaccine. Source of these receptors: an adult who received the MenACWY meningococcal vaccine as a control. Both conserved end residues are part of each CDR3. Each record gives: CDR3 length, clone size, V gene, D gene, J gene, CDR3 DNA, CDR3 protein. A D gene is named only where the DNA matches it firmly. Where a row states a size, it is once, few, many or the class of an expanded clone; other rows omit it.

16	.	TRBV7-2	.	TRBJ1-2	TGTGCCAGCAGCTACACCCCGGCAGGGCGGGTAGATGGCTACACCTTC	CASSYTPAGRVDGYTF
16	.	TRBV6-1	.	TRBJ1-6	TGTGCCAGCAGTGTGCGGGCAGTGAATCGTAATTCACCCCTCCACTTT	CASSVRAVNRNSPLHF
14	.	TRBV3-1/TRBV3-2	.	TRBJ2-1	TGTGCCAGCAGCCTCCCCGGCTCCTACAATGAGCAGTTCTTC	CASSLPGSYNEQFF
16	.	TRBV19	TRBD1	TRBJ2-2	TGTGCCAGTAGCCCAAAGGGACAGTCGAACACCGGGGAGCTGTTTTTT	CASSPKGQSNTGELFF
18	.	TRBV19	TRBD1	TRBJ1-5	TGTGCCAGTAGTATCTGGACAGGGGAGTCGATGAGCAATCAGCCCCAGCATTTT	CASSIWTGESMSNQPQHF
14	.	TRBV6-5	TRBD1	TRBJ1-1	TGTGCCAGCAGCCTAGGACAGGGGAACACTGAAGCTTTCTTT	CASSLGQGNTEAFF
15	.	TRBV27	TRBD1	TRBJ1-1	TGTGCCAGCAGTTTAATGGCAGGGGGGGGCACTGAAGCTTTCTTT	CASSLMAGGGTEAFF
14	.	TRBV30	TRBD2	TRBJ2-1	TGTGCCTGGAGTGTACTAGCGGGTGCGGCTGAGCAGTTCTTC	CAWSVLAGAAEQFF
15	.	TRBV19	.	TRBJ1-5	TGTGCCAGTAGGACCGGGGCCGTCGGCAATCAGCCCCAGCATTTT	CASRTGAVGNQPQHF
13	.	TRBV6-5	TRBD1	TRBJ2-1	TGTGCCAGCAGTAATGGACAGGGCGTTGAGCAGTTCTTC	CASSNGQGVEQFF
15	.	TRBV6-5	.	TRBJ1-5	TGTGCCAGCAGCGAGGGGCCAGGGGAGGGTCAGCCCCAGCATTTT	CASSEGPGEGQPQHF
15	.	TRBV2	.	TRBJ1-2	TGTGCCAGCAGTGGTGGCAGGCCAGGGCTCAGTGGCTACACCTTC	CASSGGRPGLSGYTF
16	.	TRBV5-1	TRBD2	TRBJ2-3	TGCGCCAGCAGCTTGTACCTAGCGGCCCCACCAGATACGCAGTATTTT	CASSLYLAAPPDTQYF
13	.	TRBV5-6	.	TRBJ2-5	TGTGCCAGCAGCTTGACGGGGGTCGAGACCCAGTACTTC	CASSLTGVETQYF
16	.	TRBV2	TRBD1	TRBJ2-1	TGTGCCAGCAGCGAAACGGGACAGGGGTTGGAGAGTGAGCAGTTCTTC	CASSETGQGLESEQFF
14	.	TRBV5-6	TRBD1	TRBJ2-7	TGTGCCAGCAGTACAGGGGGCGCGTCGTACGAGCAGTACTTC	CASSTGGASYEQYF
16	.	TRBV14	.	TRBJ2-2	TGTGCCAGCAGCCAAGTTCGGGGGCTAAGCGCCGGGGAGCTGTTTTTT	CASSQVRGLSAGELFF
15	once	TRBV7-9	TRBD1	TRBJ2-1	TGTGCCAGCAGCTCCACAGGGGCATCCTACAATGAGCAGTTCTTC	CASSSTGASYNEQFF
16	.	TRBV2	.	TRBJ2-2	TGTGCCAGCATCGAACGGGGCAGGGGAAACACCGGGGAGCTGTTTTTT	CASIERGRGNTGELFF
12	.	TRBV30	.	TRBJ1-4	TGTGCCTGGAGTCCAATTAATGAAAAACTGTTTTTT	CAWSPINEKLFF
13	.	TRBV2	.	TRBJ1-5	TGTGCCAGCAAGGGGGAGGGAAATCAGCCCCAGCATTTT	CASKGEGNQPQHF
12	.	TRBV28	.	TRBJ2-1	TGTGCCAGCAGGGAGTCCCTAGCTTTACAGTTCTTC	CASRESLALQFF
15	.	TRBV7-9	TRBD1	TRBJ2-1	TGTGCCAGCAGCCGGCCCGGGACAGGGGAAAATGAGCAGTTCTTC	CASSRPGTGENEQFF
18	.	TRBV30	.	TRBJ1-1	TGTGCCTGGAAGGGCCCCGACACAGGGAGGGTAGGCAACACTGAAGCTTTCTTT	CAWKGPDTGRVGNTEAFF
15	.	TRBV28	TRBD2	TRBJ2-3	TGTGCCAGCACCGGACTAGCGGGCCACACAGATACGCAGTATTTT	CASTGLAGHTDTQYF
14	.	TRBV19	.	TRBJ2-1	TGTGCCAGTAGTATCGGAAGCTCCTACAATGAGCAGTTCTTC	CASSIGSSYNEQFF
14	.	TRBV11-3	.	TRBJ1-1	TGTGCCAGCAGCTTGTTGGGCCTCAACACTGAAGCTTTCTTT	CASSLLGLNTEAFF
15	.	TRBV10-3	TRBD1	TRBJ1-2	TGTGCCATCAGTTCTCCGGGACAGGGGATCCATGGCTACACCTTC	CAISSPGQGIHGYTF
12	.	TRBV7-2	.	TRBJ1-5	TGTGCCAGCAGCTTTGTGGATCAGCCCCAGCATTTT	CASSFVDQPQHF
12	.	TRBV6-4	.	TRBJ1-5	TGTGCCAGCAGTGATACCCTGGGGGCCCAGCATTTT	CASSDTLGAQHF
15	.	TRBV5-6	TRBD1	TRBJ1-2	TGTGCCAGCAGCTTTTTAGGGGGCATGAACTATGGCTACACCTTC	CASSFLGGMNYGYTF
14	.	TRBV10-3	TRBD1	TRBJ1-5	TGTGCCATCAGTGAGTCAACAGGGGAGCAGCCCCAGCATTTT	CAISESTGEQPQHF
16	.	TRBV7-6	.	TRBJ1-1	TGTGCCAGCAGCTTAGATCCCCGGACGGGGAACACTGAAGCTTTCTTT	CASSLDPRTGNTEAFF
13	few	TRBV9	.	TRBJ1-2	TGTGCCAGCAGCGTAGACAGTAACTATGGCTACACCTTC	CASSVDSNYGYTF
15	once	TRBV7-8	.	TRBJ1-4	TGTGCCAGCAGCCGAGAAAGGGGCGGAAATGAAAAACTGTTTTTT	CASSRERGGNEKLFF
17	.	TRBV6-2/TRBV6-3	.	TRBJ1-5	TGTGCCAGCAGTTACATGACGGGGAGAGGTAGCAATCAGCCCCAGCATTTT	CASSYMTGRGSNQPQHF
13	.	TRBV3-1/TRBV3-2	.	TRBJ2-1	TGTGCCAGCAGCCAAACTAGGCACAATGAGCAGTTCTTC	CASSQTRHNEQFF
14	.	TRBV6-1	.	TRBJ1-2	TGTGCCAGCAGTGAAGGGGAACCGAGGTATGGCTACACCTTC	CASSEGEPRYGYTF
14	.	TRBV30	.	TRBJ1-5	TGTGCCTGGAGTATCGGGGGATGGAATCAGCCCCAGCATTTT	CAWSIGGWNQPQHF
14	.	TRBV30	.	TRBJ1-6	TGTGCCTGGAGGGCAGATCTTTATAATTCACCCCTCCACTTT	CAWRADLYNSPLHF
15	.	TRBV28	.	TRBJ1-2	TGTGCCAGCAGTTTATTGTTTCAGGGCGACTATGGCTACACCTTC	CASSLLFQGDYGYTF
12	.	TRBV29-1	TRBD2	TRBJ2-3	TGCAGCGTTCGGCTAGCGGGACTCCCCCAGTATTTT	CSVRLAGLPQYF
12	.	TRBV3-1/TRBV3-2	.	TRBJ2-5	TGTGCCAGCAGCCAAGACAAAGAGACCCAGTACTTC	CASSQDKETQYF
13	.	TRBV7-3	.	TRBJ2-1	TGTGCCAGCAGCCGAACCCCTAACAATGAGCAGTTCTTC	CASSRTPNNEQFF
17	few	TRBV5-1	TRBD1	TRBJ1-6	TGCGCCAGCAGCTTGGAACGATCAGGGGGGTATAATTCACCCCTCCACTTT	CASSLERSGGYNSPLHF
14	.	TRBV4-2	.	TRBJ2-7	TGTGCCAGCAGCCAAGATCGGATGGGTTACGAGCAGTACTTC	CASSQDRMGYEQYF
12	.	TRBV6-1	.	TRBJ1-4	TGTGCCAGCAGTGAAGCGGGGGGAGTTCTGTTTTTT	CASSEAGGVLFF
15	.	TRBV24-1	TRBD1	TRBJ2-1	TGTGCCACCAGTGACCTAAGGACAGGGAACAATGAGCAGTTCTTC	CATSDLRTGNNEQFF
14	.	TRBV4-3	.	TRBJ2-2	TGCGCCAGCAGCCAAGGCGCGAACACCGGGGAGCTGTTTTTT	CASSQGANTGELFF
14	.	TRBV19	.	TRBJ1-1	TGTGCCAGTAGTCCGAGCGGGATCAACACTGAAGCTTTCTTT	CASSPSGINTEAFF